This T cell receptor (beta chain) was captured by sequencing in a study of blood T cell repertoires in COVID-19. Study details: Samples came from the United States, Italy and Spain, spanning acute and convalescent COVID-19.

In the original workflow: Estimates of nucleated cell counts were drawn from the amplification of reference gene primers. This table comes from immunoSEQ multiplex PCR, and its TCRdb copy is limited to in-frame clones, with some not included. V, J and clone size derive from that table, while D and trimming were established from the DNA sequence. This repertoire shows approximately 170,000 clones, around four fifths found once; its top ten account for under 4.5%. The V gene's germline CDR1 is SGDLS and CDR2 YYNGEE. The CDR3 consists of 15 residues. Trimming took 3 bases from V and 2 from J, leaving 12 bases between them. Cohort 3 donors were reported recovered after two negative PCRs, clearance, or symptom resolution.

The clonotype comes from a woman between 50 and 59 years old who had recovered from COVID-19. The rearrangement uses TRBV9 and TRBJ1-5, with D maybe TRBD1 (5 bases). The sample consisted of PBMCs or T cells enriched from blood (not recorded which). CDR3 bases: TGTGCCAGCAGCGAGGCGCCGGGGGGCAATCAGCCCCAGCATTTT. Amino acid sequence: CASSEAPGGNQPQHF.